The source of this T cell receptor (beta chain) is a study of beta chain features in type 1 diabetes. Study summary: Sorted cells numbering approximately 110,000,000 were examined across all samples.

The whole isolated RNA underwent reverse transcription, so sequencing captured expressed TCRB transcripts. The method was immunoSEQ multiplex PCR; TCRdb's version includes in-frame clones alone and lacks a portion of them. The sample holds about 150,000 clones, roughly 8% seen once. Germline V gene sequence: CDR1 LGHNA, CDR2 YSLEER. V dropped 3 bases and J dropped 4; count of bases not matched to a gene: 10. The length of the CDR3 is 17 residues. This receptor was obtained from a man aged 18 to 30 in good health. Sequenced material: central memory CD4+ T cells from blood. This chain links TRBV4-3 with TRBJ2-1, with 9 bases matching TRBD1. The CDR3, as DNA: TGCGCCAGCAGCCAGGACCCACCGGGACAGGGATACAATGAGCAGTTCTTC. It specifies CASSQDPPGQGYNEQFF.